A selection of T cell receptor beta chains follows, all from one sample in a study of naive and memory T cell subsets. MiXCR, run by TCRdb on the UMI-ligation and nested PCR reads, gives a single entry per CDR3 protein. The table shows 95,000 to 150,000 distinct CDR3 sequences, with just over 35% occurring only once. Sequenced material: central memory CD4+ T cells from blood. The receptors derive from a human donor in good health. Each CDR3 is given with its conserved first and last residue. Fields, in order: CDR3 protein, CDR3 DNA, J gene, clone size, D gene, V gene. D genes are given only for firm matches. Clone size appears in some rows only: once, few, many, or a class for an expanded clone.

CSAQTGTGGYEQYF,TGCAGTGCCCAAACCGGGACAGGGGGCTACGAGCAGTACTTC,TRBJ2-7,-,TRBD1,TRBV20-1
CASSFFRSSKNTEAFF,TGTGCCAGCAGTTTCTTCCGGTCATCTAAGAACACTGAAGCTTTCTTT,TRBJ1-1,many,-,TRBV28
CASTTKRGGSYNEQFF,TGTGCCAGTACCACAAAGCGGGGGGGCTCCTACAATGAGCAGTTCTTC,TRBJ2-1,few,TRBD2,TRBV19
CASSSSGSFDYTF,TGTGCCAGCAGCTCGAGCGGGAGCTTTGACTACACCTTC,TRBJ1-2,-,-,TRBV7-2
CASSQDPGGWADTQYF,TGCGCCAGCAGCCAAGATCCGGGAGGGTGGGCAGATACGCAGTATTTT,TRBJ2-3,-,TRBD2,TRBV4-3
CSARDQTAGYNEQFF,TGCAGTGCTAGAGATCAAACAGCGGGCTACAATGAGCAGTTCTTC,TRBJ2-1,-,-,TRBV20-1
CASSVGDREDQPQHF,TGTGCCAGCAGCGTAGGGGACAGGGAAGATCAGCCCCAGCATTTT,TRBJ1-5,-,TRBD1,TRBV9
CASSLTQRTEAFF,TGTGCCAGCAGCCTAACCCAGCGCACTGAAGCTTTCTTT,TRBJ1-1,-,-,TRBV7-8
CASSLDAGVIDEQFF,TGTGCCAGCAGCTTAGACGCGGGAGTTATAGATGAGCAGTTCTTC,TRBJ2-1,-,TRBD2,TRBV7-3
CASHPRAGGGRGYYGYTF,TGTGCCAGTCATCCCCGTGCGGGGGGCGGGCGTGGTTACTATGGCTACACCTTC,TRBJ1-2,few,-,TRBV28
CAISESGVETQYF,TGTGCCATCAGTGAGTCGGGGGTGGAGACCCAGTACTTC,TRBJ2-5,-,-,TRBV10-3
CASIPSGRHTYEQYF,TGTGCCAGCATCCCGTCGGGACGCCATACCTACGAGCAGTACTTC,TRBJ2-7,-,-,TRBV28
CSAREVGPITGELFF,TGCAGTGCTAGAGAAGTGGGACCGATCACCGGGGAGCTGTTTTTT,TRBJ2-2,once,-,TRBV20-1
CSAWSSGTYNEQFF,TGCAGTGCTTGGTCTAGCGGGACGTACAATGAGCAGTTCTTC,TRBJ2-1,many,TRBD2,TRBV20-1
CATSSRAGGGYNEQFF,TGTGCCACCAGCAGCCGAGCGGGAGGGGGTTACAATGAGCAGTTCTTC,TRBJ2-1,many,TRBD2,TRBV15
CATSAQRGGEQFF,TGTGCCACCTCGGCCCAGCGGGGGGGTGAGCAGTTCTTC,TRBJ2-1,-,TRBD2,TRBV28
CASLRRRPYEQYF,TGTGCCAGCCTGCGACGCCGACCCTACGAGCAGTACTTC,TRBJ2-7,-,-,TRBV6-6
CASSKPRQGARSNEQFF,TGTGCCAGCAGCAAACCTAGACAGGGGGCGCGTAGCAATGAGCAGTTCTTC,TRBJ2-1,-,TRBD1,TRBV6-4
CASSRNREDNSPLHF,TGCGCCAGCAGCCGTAACAGGGAGGATAATTCACCCCTCCACTTT,TRBJ1-6,few,-,TRBV4-1
CASSSGTGMLNTIYF,TGTGCCAGCAGCTCCGGGACAGGGATGTTAAACACCATATATTTT,TRBJ1-3,-,TRBD1,TRBV11-1
CASTDPGRGGDEQFF,TGTGCCAGCACCGACCCGGGTCGTGGAGGGGATGAGCAGTTCTTC,TRBJ2-1,many,-,TRBV28
CSARRTGMGIMRSEQYF,TGCAGTGCTAGGAGGACAGGGATGGGTATTATGAGGAGCGAGCAGTACTTC,TRBJ2-7,few,TRBD1,TRBV20-1
CASGWDGGQETQYF,TGCGCCAGCGGTTGGGACGGCGGCCAAGAGACCCAGTACTTC,TRBJ2-5,-,-,TRBV5-1
CASARGDNSPLHF,TGCGCCAGCGCCAGGGGGGATAATTCACCCCTCCACTTT,TRBJ1-6,-,TRBD1,TRBV5-1
CASSVVRDSYEQYF,TGTGCCAGCAGCGTAGTCAGGGACTCCTACGAGCAGTACTTC,TRBJ2-7,few,-,TRBV9
CASSLFGGDTSYEQYF,TGTGCCAGCAGTTTATTTGGGGGGGACACATCCTACGAGCAGTACTTC,TRBJ2-7,many,-,TRBV28
CSVEGQPQHF,TGCAGCGTTGAAGGTCAGCCCCAGCATTTT,TRBJ1-5,-,-,TRBV29-1
CASLQGLAGAGELFF,TGTGCCAGTCTACAAGGCCTAGCGGGCGCCGGGGAGCTGTTTTTT,TRBJ2-2,few,TRBD2,TRBV2
CASRTGLTNNEQFF,TGTGCCAGCAGAACGGGACTAACCAACAATGAGCAGTTCTTC,TRBJ2-1,-,TRBD2,TRBV6-6
CSVKYRGKNIQYF,TGCAGCGTCAAATACCGCGGCAAAAACATTCAGTACTTC,TRBJ2-4,-,-,TRBV29-1
CSPKRREGVDEQYF,TGCAGTCCTAAGAGGCGGGAGGGTGTTGACGAGCAGTACTTC,TRBJ2-7,-,TRBD2,TRBV20-1
CSATSGNTDTQYF,TGCAGTGCTACTAGCGGGAACACAGATACGCAGTATTTT,TRBJ2-3,many,TRBD2,TRBV20-1
CSASIRLVQSDTQYF,TGCAGTGCTAGTATTCGGCTAGTTCAATCAGATACGCAGTATTTT,TRBJ2-3,few,-,TRBV20-1
CVSSLVQRNQETQYF,TGTGTCAGCAGCTTGGTCCAGCGTAACCAAGAGACCCAGTACTTC,TRBJ2-5,-,-,TRBV5-6
CSVIQGNQPQHF,TGCAGCGTGATACAGGGGAATCAGCCCCAGCATTTT,TRBJ1-5,few,TRBD1,TRBV29-1
CASSLGRNTEAFF,TGTGCCAGCTCCCTGGGGCGGAACACTGAAGCTTTCTTT,TRBJ1-1,many,-,TRBV28
CASSPKQDRSRYYEQYF,TGTGCCAGCAGCCCCAAACAGGACAGATCTAGATACTACGAGCAGTACTTC,TRBJ2-7,-,-,TRBV7-8
CASRWAQGMGYNEAFF,TGTGCCAGCAGGTGGGCACAGGGGATGGGGTACAATGAAGCTTTCTTT,TRBJ1-1,-,TRBD1,TRBV7-9
CASQDRGNQPQHF,TGTGCCAGCCAGGACAGGGGCAATCAGCCCCAGCATTTT,TRBJ1-5,many,TRBD1,TRBV28
CAIRNTSGSYEQYF,TGTGCCATCAGGAACACTAGCGGGAGTTACGAGCAGTACTTC,TRBJ2-7,few,TRBD2,TRBV10-3
CSPRQNMQPQHF,TGCAGCCCCCGACAGAATATGCAGCCCCAGCATTTT,TRBJ1-5,-,-,TRBV29-1
CASSLVGGLQETQYF,TGTGCCAGCAGCTTAGTAGGGGGCTTACAAGAGACCCAGTACTTC,TRBJ2-5,-,TRBD1,TRBV7-2
CASSQEVPGSGGDTQYF,TGCGCCAGCAGCCAAGAAGTCCCAGGGTCAGGGGGAGATACGCAGTATTTT,TRBJ2-3,many,TRBD1,TRBV4-3
CASSLFAGLAGDNEQFF,TGTGCCAGCAGTTTATTCGCCGGACTAGCGGGGGACAATGAGCAGTTCTTC,TRBJ2-1,-,TRBD2,TRBV28
CSVEDSGVGYF,TGCAGCGTTGAAGACTCGGGGGTGGGGTACTTC,TRBJ2-7,few,-,TRBV29-1
CASTLRGGGIEAFF,TGTGCCAGCACCCTAAGGGGGGGGGGTATTGAAGCTTTCTTT,TRBJ1-1,-,-,TRBV6-1
CASSPGARETQYF,TGTGCCAGCTCACCAGGGGCCCGAGAGACCCAGTACTTC,TRBJ2-5,-,-,TRBV18
CSARDPRGSPFNQPQHF,TGCAGTGCTAGAGATCCTCGGGGATCACCCTTCAATCAGCCCCAGCATTTT,TRBJ1-5,-,-,TRBV20-1
CSAHLTSGRGTQYF,TGCAGTGCTCACCTGACTAGCGGGAGGGGGACCCAGTACTTC,TRBJ2-5,-,TRBD2,TRBV20-1
CSASSTGGHSYEQYF,TGCAGTGCTAGTAGCACAGGCGGACACTCCTACGAGCAGTACTTC,TRBJ2-7,once,-,TRBV20-1
CASSLWSGSTDTQYF,TGCGCCAGCAGCTTGTGGAGCGGGAGTACAGATACGCAGTATTTT,TRBJ2-3,few,TRBD2,TRBV5-1
CASSTPGRVAYNEQFF,TGTGCCAGTAGTACCCCCGGGAGGGTTGCCTACAATGAGCAGTTCTTC,TRBJ2-1,-,TRBD2,TRBV19
CASSQSNSGLQETQYF,TGTGCCAGCAGCCAATCAAATTCTGGGTTACAAGAGACCCAGTACTTC,TRBJ2-5,few,-,TRBV3-1
CASTEGATYGYTF,TGTGCCAGCACGGAGGGGGCGACCTATGGCTACACCTTC,TRBJ1-2,-,TRBD1,TRBV2
CASSVAPVVGVAGNEQFF,TGTGCCAGCAGCGTAGCCCCAGTGGTGGGAGTTGCGGGGAATGAGCAGTTCTTC,TRBJ2-1,-,-,TRBV9
CASRRGDVYNEQFF,TGTGCCAGCAGAAGGGGGGACGTCTACAATGAGCAGTTCTTC,TRBJ2-1,-,-,TRBV3-1
CAWRPIQGANSGSTDTQYF,TGTGCCTGGAGACCGATACAGGGGGCAAATAGCGGGAGCACAGATACGCAGTATTTT,TRBJ2-3,-,TRBD1,TRBV30
CSVGESSYNEQFF,TGCAGCGTTGGAGAGAGCTCCTACAATGAGCAGTTCTTC,TRBJ2-1,-,-,TRBV29-1
CASSLIGAGQPQHF,TGTGCCAGCAGTTTAATAGGGGCAGGTCAGCCCCAGCATTTT,TRBJ1-5,-,-,TRBV28